This T cell receptor beta chain comes out of a study of shared clonotypes between healthy human individuals. Study results and caveats: Relative to clonotypes present in all four donors, those not shared had lower generation probabilities. Sampling covered blood only; tissue repertoires likely differ.

On this clone itself: The antigen is unknown. Other DNA variants within this sample encode the same CDR3.

This CDR3 has 13 residues. Trimming stripped 3 bases from V and 3 bases from J, with 8 bases between. The germline V gene encodes CDR1 LNHDA and CDR2 SQIVND (reference sequence). At the deep level, the assay was run. Per sorted-subset replicate PCR, input was approximately 0.2 ug DNA, representing tens of thousands of T cell genomes. Data came from immunoSEQ multiplex PCR; TCRdb stores just in-frame clones and leaves some out. The table includes fewer than 350,000 clones, around 87% detected once. The sequence came from a man aged 18 to 29 in good health. The chain carries TRBV19 and TRBJ1-1; D is unclear. Sequencing used memory CD8+ T cells sorted from blood. Noted subset: CD45RO+ cells pooled with CCR7-negative TemRA cells. Written as DNA, the CDR3 is TGTGCCAGTAGTATCTACGGCGACACTGAAGCTTTCTTT. It is translated as CASSIYGDTEAFF.